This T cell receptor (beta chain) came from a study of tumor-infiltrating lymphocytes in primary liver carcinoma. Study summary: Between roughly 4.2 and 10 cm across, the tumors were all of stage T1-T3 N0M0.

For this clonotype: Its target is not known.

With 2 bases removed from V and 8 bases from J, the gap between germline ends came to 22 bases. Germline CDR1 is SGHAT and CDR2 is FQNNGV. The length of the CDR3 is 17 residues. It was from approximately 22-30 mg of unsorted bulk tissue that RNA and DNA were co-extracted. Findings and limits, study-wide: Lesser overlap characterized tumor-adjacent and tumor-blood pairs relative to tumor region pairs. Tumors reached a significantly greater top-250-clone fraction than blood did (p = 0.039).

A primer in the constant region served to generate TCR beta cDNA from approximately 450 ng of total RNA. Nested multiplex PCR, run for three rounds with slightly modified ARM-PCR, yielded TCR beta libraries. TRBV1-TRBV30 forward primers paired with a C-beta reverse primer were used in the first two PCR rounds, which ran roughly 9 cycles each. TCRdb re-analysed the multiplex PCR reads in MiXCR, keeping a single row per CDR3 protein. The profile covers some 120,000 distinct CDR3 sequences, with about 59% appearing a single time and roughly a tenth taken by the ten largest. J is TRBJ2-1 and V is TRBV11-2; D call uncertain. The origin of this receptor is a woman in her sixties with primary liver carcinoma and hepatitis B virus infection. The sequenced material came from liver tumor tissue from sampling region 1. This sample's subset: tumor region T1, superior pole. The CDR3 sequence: CASSLTPTMFFNDEQFF. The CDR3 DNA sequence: TGTGCCAGCAGCTTAACTCCGACAATGTTCTTCAACGATGAGCAGTTCTTC.